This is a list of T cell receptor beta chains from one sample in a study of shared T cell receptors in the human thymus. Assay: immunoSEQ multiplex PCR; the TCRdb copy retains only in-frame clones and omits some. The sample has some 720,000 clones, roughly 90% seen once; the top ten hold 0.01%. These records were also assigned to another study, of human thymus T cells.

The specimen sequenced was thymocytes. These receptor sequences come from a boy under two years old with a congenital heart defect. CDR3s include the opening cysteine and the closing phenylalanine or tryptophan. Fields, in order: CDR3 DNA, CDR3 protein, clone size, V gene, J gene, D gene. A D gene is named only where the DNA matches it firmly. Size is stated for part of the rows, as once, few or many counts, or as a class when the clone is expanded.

cdr3_nt: TGTGCCAGCAGCCTTCACAGGGGGTACGAGCAGTACTTC; cdr3_aa: CASSLHRGYEQYF; clone_size: NA; v_call: TRBV13; j_call: TRBJ2-7; d_call: TRBD1
cdr3_nt: TGTGCCAGCAGCGTATACGTCCCGAATTCTAACTCTGGGGCCAACGTCCTGACTTTC; cdr3_aa: CASSVYVPNSNSGANVLTF; clone_size: NA; v_call: TRBV9; j_call: TRBJ2-6; d_call: NA
cdr3_nt: TGTGCCAGCAGAAGGGACAGTGAAGCTTTCTTT; cdr3_aa: CASRRDSEAFF; clone_size: NA; v_call: TRBV11-2; j_call: TRBJ1-1; d_call: TRBD1
cdr3_nt: TGCGCCAGCAGCCAAGACGGCCGGGGGGCAGATACGCAGTATTTT; cdr3_aa: CASSQDGRGADTQYF; clone_size: NA; v_call: TRBV4-3; j_call: TRBJ2-3; d_call: TRBD2
cdr3_nt: TGCGCCAGCAGCTTGGACGCGTTTGAGCAGTACTTC; cdr3_aa: CASSLDAFEQYF; clone_size: NA; v_call: TRBV5-1; j_call: TRBJ2-7; d_call: NA
cdr3_nt: TGTGCCAGCAGGGGGGCAGGCCAAGCTAACTATGGCTACACCTTC; cdr3_aa: CASRGAGQANYGYTF; clone_size: NA; v_call: TRBV5-4; j_call: TRBJ1-2; d_call: NA
cdr3_nt: TGTGCCAGCAGTGAATCAAGCGGGGGGGGCTACGAGCAGTACTTC; cdr3_aa: CASSESSGGGYEQYF; clone_size: few; v_call: TRBV2; j_call: TRBJ2-7; d_call: TRBD2
cdr3_nt: TGTGCCAGCACCACGGGGAGGTCGATTTACAATGAGCAGTTCTTC; cdr3_aa: CASTTGRSIYNEQFF; clone_size: once; v_call: TRBV6-5; j_call: TRBJ2-1; d_call: NA
cdr3_nt: TGTGCCAGCAGCCTCAAGCGGGAGAGGGAGACCCAGTACTTC; cdr3_aa: CASSLKRERETQYF; clone_size: NA; v_call: TRBV7-4; j_call: TRBJ2-5; d_call: TRBD2
cdr3_nt: TGTGCCAGCAGTGAATCCAGAACAGATACGCAGTATTTT; cdr3_aa: CASSESRTDTQYF; clone_size: NA; v_call: TRBV25-1; j_call: TRBJ2-3; d_call: NA
cdr3_nt: TGTGCCAGTAGTATAACCGGAGCTCCCCTATACGAGCAGTACTTC; cdr3_aa: CASSITGAPLYEQYF; clone_size: few; v_call: TRBV19; j_call: TRBJ2-7; d_call: NA
cdr3_nt: TGTGCCAGCAGCTGGGACAGGGGTTACGAGCAGTACTTC; cdr3_aa: CASSWDRGYEQYF; clone_size: NA; v_call: TRBV14; j_call: TRBJ2-7; d_call: TRBD1
cdr3_nt: TGTGCCAGCGAGCAACCCCAAGACCAAGCGGTGGACAATGAGCAGTTCTTC; cdr3_aa: CASEQPQDQAVDNEQFF; clone_size: NA; v_call: TRBV6-4; j_call: TRBJ2-1; d_call: NA
cdr3_nt: TGTGCCAGCAGTCGGGACAGGGGGGGTCGAACCAAAAACATTCAGTACTTC; cdr3_aa: CASSRDRGGRTKNIQYF; clone_size: few; v_call: TRBV28; j_call: TRBJ2-4; d_call: TRBD1
cdr3_nt: TGCGCCAGCAGCCAAGAGGTCCTAGCGCCGTCCTACGAGCAGTACTTC; cdr3_aa: CASSQEVLAPSYEQYF; clone_size: NA; v_call: TRBV4-3; j_call: TRBJ2-7; d_call: NA
cdr3_nt: TGTGCCAGCAGCCTTAGGACTAGCGGGAGGGGTTCCTACGAGCAGTACTTC; cdr3_aa: CASSLRTSGRGSYEQYF; clone_size: NA; v_call: TRBV7-9; j_call: TRBJ2-7; d_call: TRBD2
cdr3_nt: TGTGCCAGCAGCTTAGCAGGGGACACCGGGGAGCTGTTTTTT; cdr3_aa: CASSLAGDTGELFF; clone_size: NA; v_call: TRBV7-2; j_call: TRBJ2-2; d_call: NA
cdr3_nt: TGTGCCAGCAGTGGATACAGGGGAACTGAAGCTTTCTTT; cdr3_aa: CASSGYRGTEAFF; clone_size: few; v_call: TRBV6-6; j_call: TRBJ1-1; d_call: TRBD1
cdr3_nt: TGCGCCAGCAGCCAAGATCTGGCTAGCGGGAGCTCCTACAATGAGCAGTTCTTC; cdr3_aa: CASSQDLASGSSYNEQFF; clone_size: NA; v_call: TRBV4-1; j_call: TRBJ2-1; d_call: TRBD2
cdr3_nt: TGCGCCAGCAGCCAAGATATCCGGGGTCAAGGAGAGACCCAGTACTTC; cdr3_aa: CASSQDIRGQGETQYF; clone_size: NA; v_call: TRBV4-3; j_call: TRBJ2-5; d_call: NA
cdr3_nt: TGTGCCAGCAGCTCCCGACTAGCGGGAATAAACAATGAGCAGTTCTTC; cdr3_aa: CASSSRLAGINNEQFF; clone_size: NA; v_call: TRBV9; j_call: TRBJ2-1; d_call: TRBD2
cdr3_nt: TGTGCCAGCACCCCTTTGGGGGCTAGCGGGAGCACAGATACGCAGTATTTT; cdr3_aa: CASTPLGASGSTDTQYF; clone_size: NA; v_call: TRBV7-9; j_call: TRBJ2-3; d_call: TRBD2
cdr3_nt: TGTGCCAGCAGCACCGCGGGTCGGGGGGCGTCCTACGAGCAGTACTTC; cdr3_aa: CASSTAGRGASYEQYF; clone_size: NA; v_call: TRBV5-4; j_call: TRBJ2-7; d_call: NA
cdr3_nt: TGTGCTAGTGGTTTTGTAGGGGTCCGTGGAACAGTTACAGCGAGGGAGACCCAGTACTTC; cdr3_aa: CASGFVGVRGTVTARETQYF; clone_size: few; v_call: TRBV12-5; j_call: TRBJ2-5; d_call: NA
cdr3_nt: TGTGCCAGCAGTCCCCGAATGGGGCCCGGGAGGAGCTCCTACAATGAGCAGTTCTTC; cdr3_aa: CASSPRMGPGRSSYNEQFF; clone_size: NA; v_call: TRBV27; j_call: TRBJ2-1; d_call: TRBD2
cdr3_nt: TGTGCCAGCAGTTTGGAGAAAACCAATGAGCAGTTCTTC; cdr3_aa: CASSLEKTNEQFF; clone_size: NA; v_call: TRBV27; j_call: TRBJ2-1; d_call: NA
cdr3_nt: TGTGCCAGCACCACCGCTTTAGCGGGAAATGAATCCTACGAGCAGTACTTC; cdr3_aa: CASTTALAGNESYEQYF; clone_size: NA; v_call: TRBV28; j_call: TRBJ2-7; d_call: TRBD2
cdr3_nt: TGTGCCAGCAGTACGGGGATGATTAACACTGAAGCTTTCTTT; cdr3_aa: CASSTGMINTEAFF; clone_size: NA; v_call: TRBV6-5; j_call: TRBJ1-1; d_call: NA
cdr3_nt: TGCGCCAGCAGCCGGACAGGGCACAATGAGCAGTTCTTC; cdr3_aa: CASSRTGHNEQFF; clone_size: NA; v_call: TRBV5-1; j_call: TRBJ2-1; d_call: TRBD1
cdr3_nt: TGCGCCAGCAGCCAAGATTGGAGCAGAGGAGAGACCCAGTACTTC; cdr3_aa: CASSQDWSRGETQYF; clone_size: NA; v_call: TRBV4-3; j_call: TRBJ2-5; d_call: NA
cdr3_nt: TGTGCCAGCAGTCAGATCTGGGGGGACACTGAAGCTTTCTTT; cdr3_aa: CASSQIWGDTEAFF; clone_size: NA; v_call: TRBV27; j_call: TRBJ1-1; d_call: NA
cdr3_nt: TGTGCCAGCAGCTTGACTAGCGGCGAGCAGTACTTC; cdr3_aa: CASSLTSGEQYF; clone_size: once; v_call: TRBV7-9; j_call: TRBJ2-7; d_call: TRBD2
cdr3_nt: TGTGCCAGCAGCCTCGGTTTGCGGGAGGACAACGGGGAGCTGTTTTTT; cdr3_aa: CASSLGLREDNGELFF; clone_size: NA; v_call: TRBV13; j_call: TRBJ2-2; d_call: TRBD2
cdr3_nt: TGTGCCAGTAGTATGCCACTAGCGGGAGCCGAGCAGTACTTC; cdr3_aa: CASSMPLAGAEQYF; clone_size: NA; v_call: TRBV19; j_call: TRBJ2-7; d_call: TRBD2
cdr3_nt: TGCGCCAGCAGCCAAGTTAGGCTAGTGGTATCCGGGGAGCTGTTTTTT; cdr3_aa: CASSQVRLVVSGELFF; clone_size: few; v_call: TRBV4-3; j_call: TRBJ2-2; d_call: NA
cdr3_nt: TGTGCCAGTAGTCATCGACAGGGTCTGGGGGGCTACACCTTC; cdr3_aa: CASSHRQGLGGYTF; clone_size: NA; v_call: TRBV19; j_call: TRBJ1-2; d_call: TRBD1
cdr3_nt: TGTGCCAGTAGTATGCCAGGGGCCTACGAGCAGTACTTC; cdr3_aa: CASSMPGAYEQYF; clone_size: NA; v_call: TRBV19; j_call: TRBJ2-7; d_call: NA
cdr3_nt: TGTGCCAGCAGCGTAGCAGTAAGCGGATCCGGCTCTGGAAACACCATATATTTT; cdr3_aa: CASSVAVSGSGSGNTIYF; clone_size: NA; v_call: TRBV9; j_call: TRBJ1-3; d_call: NA
cdr3_nt: TGTGCCAGCAGCCAAGTTCGACAGGGGTTCCCAGATAGCAATCAGCCCCAGCATTTT; cdr3_aa: CASSQVRQGFPDSNQPQHF; clone_size: NA; v_call: TRBV4-2; j_call: TRBJ1-5; d_call: TRBD1
cdr3_nt: TGTGCCAGCAGCTTAACTAGCGAAGAGCCCGGGGAGCTGTTTTTT; cdr3_aa: CASSLTSEEPGELFF; clone_size: NA; v_call: TRBV11-3; j_call: TRBJ2-2; d_call: TRBD2
cdr3_nt: TGCGCCAGCAGCCAAGATTGGGGGGATAGGGGAGATACGCAGTATTTT; cdr3_aa: CASSQDWGDRGDTQYF; clone_size: NA; v_call: TRBV4-1; j_call: TRBJ2-3; d_call: NA
cdr3_nt: TGCGCCAGCAGCCCTGCCGGGGGGTCGGAGACCCAGTACTTC; cdr3_aa: CASSPAGGSETQYF; clone_size: NA; v_call: TRBV5-1; j_call: TRBJ2-5; d_call: TRBD2
cdr3_nt: TGTGCCAGCAACACGGAGCGAAGGACAGGTAGAGAGTCAGATACGCAGTATTTT; cdr3_aa: CASNTERRTGRESDTQYF; clone_size: NA; v_call: TRBV2; j_call: TRBJ2-3; d_call: TRBD1
cdr3_nt: TGTGCCAGTAGTATAGTTACAGACACGAAGGTCGAGCATGAGCAGTTCTTC; cdr3_aa: CASSIVTDTKVEHEQFF; clone_size: NA; v_call: TRBV19; j_call: TRBJ2-1; d_call: NA
cdr3_nt: TGTGCCTGGAAGGTCCAACAGGAGGCTTTCTTT; cdr3_aa: CAWKVQQEAFF; clone_size: NA; v_call: TRBV30; j_call: TRBJ1-1; d_call: NA
cdr3_nt: TGTGCCAGCAGCTTAGGGGTAACGGGGGGGGTCACAGATACGCAGTATTTT; cdr3_aa: CASSLGVTGGVTDTQYF; clone_size: NA; v_call: TRBV7-3; j_call: TRBJ2-3; d_call: TRBD2
cdr3_nt: TGTGCCAGCAGTCACCGGGACAGGGGGCGTTCGCCTGGAAACACCATATATTTT; cdr3_aa: CASSHRDRGRSPGNTIYF; clone_size: few; v_call: TRBV28; j_call: TRBJ1-3; d_call: TRBD1
cdr3_nt: TGTGCCAGCAGCGTAGAGGGCGGGCTAGGTAATGAAAAACTGTTTTTT; cdr3_aa: CASSVEGGLGNEKLFF; clone_size: once; v_call: TRBV9; j_call: TRBJ1-4; d_call: NA
cdr3_nt: TGTGCCAGCTCACCGGCGAGGACAGCGACCTACGAGCAGTACTTC; cdr3_aa: CASSPARTATYEQYF; clone_size: NA; v_call: TRBV18; j_call: TRBJ2-7; d_call: NA
cdr3_nt: TGTGCCTGGAGCATTCATAGCGGGAACACCGGGGAGCTGTTTTTT; cdr3_aa: CAWSIHSGNTGELFF; clone_size: NA; v_call: TRBV30; j_call: TRBJ2-2; d_call: NA